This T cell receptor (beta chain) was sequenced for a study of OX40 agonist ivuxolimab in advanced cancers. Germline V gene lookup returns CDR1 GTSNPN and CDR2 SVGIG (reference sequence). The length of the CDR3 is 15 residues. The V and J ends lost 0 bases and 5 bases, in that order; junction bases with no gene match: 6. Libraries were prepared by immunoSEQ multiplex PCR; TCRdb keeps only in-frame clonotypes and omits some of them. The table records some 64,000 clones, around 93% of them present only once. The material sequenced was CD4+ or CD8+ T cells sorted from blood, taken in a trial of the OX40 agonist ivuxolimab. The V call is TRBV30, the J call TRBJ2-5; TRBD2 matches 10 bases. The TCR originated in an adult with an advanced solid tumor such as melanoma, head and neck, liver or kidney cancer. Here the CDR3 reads CAWSVLAGAGETQYF. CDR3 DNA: TGTGCCTGGAGTGTTCTAGCGGGGGCGGGGGAGACCCAGTACTTC.